The 18 T cell receptor beta chains reported below all come from one sample, sequenced in a study of cytomegalovirus exposure and HLA in healthy donors. It was with 60 Vbeta and 13 Jbeta primers that the PCR ran. The data were produced by immunoSEQ multiplex PCR, yet TCRdb's version contains in-frame clones alone and is incomplete. The sample carries some 66,000 clones, around 80% recorded once. Sequencing was carried out using PBMCs. The receptors shown here come from a man in his forties in good health and CMV-seronegative.

This sequence joins TRBV18 and TRBJ2-7; 11 positions match TRBD1. Unmatched junction bases numbered 9, after V lost 3 bases and J lost 5 bases. CDR3 size: 16 residues. The germline V gene has CDR1 KGHSH and CDR2 LQKENI. The CDR3 spells CASSPFGTGGLNEQYF. As DNA, the CDR3 is TGTGCCAGCTCACCGTTTGGGACAGGGGGTTTGAACGAGCAGTACTTC.

The V gene is TRBV28, the J gene TRBJ2-7, with TRBD2 matching 14 bases. V lost 6 bases and J lost 4; bases outside the gene matches: 5. Germline CDR1 MDHEN, CDR2 SYDVKM. The CDR3 has 15 residues. Here the CDR3 DNA reads TGTGCCAGCAGCCTCGGGACTAGCGGGAGTTACGAGCAGTACTTC. This translates into CASSLGTSGSYEQYF.

This chain uses TRBV28 with TRBJ2-2; 9 bases line up with TRBD1. CDR3 size: 14 residues. The germline V gene encodes CDR1 MDHEN and CDR2 SYDVKM. The trim removed 8 bases at V and 6 bases at J, leaving 7 bases unmatched. The chain's CDR3 is CASETGGRSGELFF. CDR3 nucleotides: TGTGCCAGCGAGACAGGGGGGCGGTCCGGGGAGCTGTTTTTT.

This clone was observed once. This sequence joins TRBV2 and TRBJ1-1; D might be TRBD1 (6 bases). The CDR3 runs 12 residues. Germline V gene data show CDR1 as SNHLY and CDR2 as FYNNEI. V was pared by 4 bases and J by 6 bases, with 9 bases between. CDR3 coding DNA: TGTGCCAGCAGTGGCAGGGGTGCTGAAGCTTTCTTT. It codes for CASSGRGAEAFF.

This rearrangement joins TRBV18 to TRBJ1-6; TRBD1 aligns across 8 bases. V was pared by 0 bases and J by 7 bases, with 8 bases of the junction left unmatched. This CDR3 has 17 residues. The germline CDR1 and CDR2 sequences are KGHSH and LQKENI. The CDR3 DNA is TGTGCCAGCTCACCACCGGCCTACCGACAGGGGAATTCACCCCTCCACTTT. As protein: CASSPPAYRQGNSPLHF. Based on the CDR3 plus reference TRBV18 and TRBJ1-6, the full variable domain is NAGVMQNPRHLVRRRGQEARLRCSPMKGHSHVYWYRQLPEEGLKFMVYLQKENIIDESGMPKERFSAEFPKEGPSILRIQQVVRGDSAAYFCASSPPAYRQGNSPLHFGNGTRLTVT.

V is TRBV5-1 and J is TRBJ2-1, with 7 positions matching TRBD2. There are 15 residues in the CDR3. Per the germline V gene, CDR1 is SGHRS and CDR2 is YFSETQ. With V trimmed by 4 bases and J by 7 bases, 11 bases remained unmatched. Written as DNA, the CDR3 is TGCGCCAGCAGCCCGTCGGCGGGAGTAGGTAATGAGCAGTTCTTC. Translated: CASSPSAGVGNEQFF.

The V and J genes are TRBV11-3 and TRBJ2-7; D may be TRBD2 (7 bases). The CDR3 totals 12 residues. Per the germline V gene, CDR1 is SGHNT and CDR2 is YENEEA. Trimming took 5 bases from V and 5 from J, leaving 10 bases between them. CDR3 loop: CASSPGGDEQYF. The CDR3 bases are TGTGCCAGCAGCCCGGGGGGCGACGAGCAGTACTTC. The entire variable domain, with the rest obtained from reference TRBV11-3 and TRBJ2-7, is as follows: EAGVVQSPRYKIIEKKQPVAFWCNPISGHNTLYWYLQNLGQGPELLIRYENEEAVDDSQLPKDRFSAERLKGVDSTLKIQPAELGDSAVYLCASSPGGDEQYFGPGTRLTVT.

In its sample, this clone was seen once. The chain employs TRBV5-1 and TRBJ2-2, with 9 bases aligning to TRBD1. The CDR3 runs to 17 residues. V lost 3 bases to trimming and J lost 3 bases; unmatched junction nucleotides: 9. Germline CDR1 is SGHRS and CDR2 is YFSETQ. The CDR3 reads CASSWEQGALDTGELFF. CDR3 nucleotide sequence: TGCGCCAGCAGCTGGGAACAGGGGGCTTTGGACACCGGGGAGCTGTTTTTT.

The chain links TRBV28 to TRBJ2-5; D may be TRBD2 (6 bases). The closer fit of TRBJ2-7 to the DNA end suggests the J call may be wrong. The length of the CDR3 is 13 residues. The germline V gene encodes CDR1 MDHEN and CDR2 SYDVKM. CDR3 residues: CASRGGTHGEQYF. The CDR3 nucleotides are TGTGCCAGCAGAGGCGGGACCCACGGCGAGCAGTACTTC.

The chain recombines TRBV5-1 with TRBJ2-7, with 7 bases fitting TRBD1. The CDR3 length is 15 residues. V dropped 0 bases and J dropped 1; count of bases not matched to a gene: 4. Germline values: CDR1 SGHRS, CDR2 YFSETQ. CDR3 DNA: TGCGCCAGCAGCTTGGAGCCGACAGGGTCCTACGAGCAGTACTTC. As protein: CASSLEPTGSYEQYF.

The chain links TRBV18 to TRBJ2-2, with D tentatively TRBD2 (6 bases). Trimming removed 1 base from V and 1 base from J, with 10 bases in between. Germline values: CDR1 KGHSH, CDR2 LQKENI. This CDR3 has 16 amino acids. CDR3 bases: TGTGCCAGCTCACCACTCCAGCGGGTGAACACCGGGGAGCTGTTTTTT. Encoded protein: CASSPLQRVNTGELFF. The full variable domain, completed using reference TRBV18 and TRBJ2-2, is NAGVMQNPRHLVRRRGQEARLRCSPMKGHSHVYWYRQLPEEGLKFMVYLQKENIIDESGMPKERFSAEFPKEGPSILRIQQVVRGDSAAYFCASSPLQRVNTGELFFGEGSRLTVL.

J is TRBJ1-1 and V is TRBV6-5; TRBD1 matches at 7 bases. Germline V gene data show CDR1 as MNHEY and CDR2 as SVGAGI. V was pared by 5 bases and J by 1 base, with 7 bases of the junction left unmatched. The CDR3 spans 15 residues. Here the CDR3 DNA reads TGTGCCAGCAGTACCGGGACAGCAAAGAACACTGAAGCTTTCTTT. It yields the protein CASSTGTAKNTEAFF.

V and J are TRBV11-3 and TRBJ2-3; D remains unclear. Germline V gene data show CDR1 as SGHNT and CDR2 as YENEEA. The CDR3 runs to 12 residues. V shed 3 bases and J shed 2 bases, with 3 bases lying between them. The CDR3 DNA sequence: TGTGCCAGCAGCTTTAACACAGATACGCAGTATTTT. It encodes CASSFNTDTQYF.

This clone has a single count. The chain carries TRBV10-3 and TRBJ2-2; 7 nucleotides align to TRBD1. The junction had 11 bases not matched to a gene; V was cut back by 4 bases and J by 3 bases. Germline-derived CDR1 and CDR2 are ENHRY and SYGVKD. This CDR3 has 17 amino acids. Written as DNA, the CDR3 is TGTGCCATCAGTGGGACCTCCGAGGGGGCGGACACCGGGGAGCTGTTTTTT. It translates to CAISGTSEGADTGELFF.

This clone has more than one count but fewer than ten. The CDR3, as DNA: TGTGCCATCAGTCCCACAGGGAACCCTGGAAACACCATATATTTT. It translates to CAISPTGNPGNTIYF. The chain employs TRBV10-3 and TRBJ1-3; tentatively, D is TRBD1 (6 bases). The CDR3 length is 15 residues. The V end was cut by 5 bases, the J end by 2 bases, with 13 bases between. CDR1 is ENHRY and CDR2 is SYGVKD in the germline V gene.

The J gene is TRBJ1-1, the V gene TRBV18; 7 bases line up with TRBD1. V was pared by 6 bases and J by 0 bases, with 4 bases of the junction left unmatched. This CDR3 contains 14 residues. CDR1 and CDR2 (germline): KGHSH, LQKENI. CDR3 sequence reads: CASSPTGMNTEAFF. The DNA for the CDR3 is TGTGCCAGCTCCCCGACAGGGATGAACACTGAAGCTTTCTTT.

The V call is TRBV19, the J call TRBJ2-1; D possibly corresponds to TRBD1 (6 bases). This CDR3 has 14 residues. Trimming removed 3 bases at V and 7 bases at J, with 13 bases between. CDR1 LNHDA and CDR2 SQIVND come from the germline V gene (reference sequence). The chain's CDR3 is CASSIRGYVNEQFF. CDR3 sequence (DNA): TGTGCCAGTAGTATCAGGGGTTATGTTAATGAGCAGTTCTTC.

This clone was recorded a few times. V and J are TRBV5-1 and TRBJ1-5, with D hard to call. Germline lookup yields CDR1 SGHRS and CDR2 YFSETQ. CDR3 size: 15 residues. The V and J ends lost 0 bases and 4 bases respectively, with 11 bases between them. CDR3 amino acids: CASSLGESVNQPQHF. The DNA of the CDR3 is TGCGCCAGCAGCTTGGGTGAGTCGGTGAATCAGCCCCAGCATTTT. The full variable domain, completed using reference TRBV5-1 and TRBJ1-5, is KAGVTQTPRYLIKTRGQQVTLSCSPISGHRSVSWYQQTPGQGLQFLFEYFSETQRNKGNFPGRFSGRQFSNSRSEMNVSTLELGDSALYLCASSLGESVNQPQHFGDGTRLSIL.